Following are 23 T cell receptor beta chains from one sample sequenced in a study of blood T cells in healthy people across ages. PCR was performed a second time for roughly 7 to 12 cycles using a sample-barcoded 5' primer and a J-beta primer mix. One entry per CDR3 protein results from TCRdb running MiXCR on the 5' RACE reads. The data show almost 1 million distinct CDR3 sequences, roughly 47% seen once. Material: blood. The receptors were sampled from a woman aged 60 to 75 in good health.

The sample holds a few counts of this clonotype. The chain employs TRBV10-3 and TRBJ2-3; D not resolved. The CDR3 is 14 amino acids. Deletions cut 7 bases from V and 1 base from J, with 12 bases between. From germline, CDR1 is ENHRY and CDR2 SYGVKD. The CDR3: CAIKPPQGTDTQYF. CDR3 nucleotides: TGTGCCATCAAGCCACCCCAAGGCACAGATACGCAGTATTTT.

The CDR3 DNA reads TGTGCCAGCAGCCAACGAAATAACGCCTACGAGCAGTACTTC. It yields the protein CASSQRNNAYEQYF. This sequence joins TRBV14 and TRBJ2-1, with D hard to call. The closer fit of TRBJ2-7 to the DNA end suggests the J call may be wrong. The CDR3 totals 14 residues. Germline V gene data show CDR1 as SGHDN and CDR2 as FVKESK.

V and J are TRBV4-1 and TRBJ2-1, with 7 nucleotides matching TRBD2. Germline CDR1 is MGHRA and CDR2 is YSYEKL. V dropped 0 bases and J dropped 8; count of bases not matched to a gene: 4. The CDR3 loop spans 14 amino acids. The CDR3 sequence: CASSQERLADEQFF. CDR3 coding DNA: TGCGCCAGCAGCCAAGAAAGACTAGCAGATGAGCAGTTCTTC.

The chain uses TRBV6-5 and TRBJ2-3; 16 positions agree with TRBD2. CDR1 is MNHEY and CDR2 is SVGAGI in the germline V gene. The CDR3 is 19 amino acids. After removal of 0 bases from V and 0 bases from J, the junction contained 3 bases not matched to a gene. The CDR3 nucleotides read TGTGCCAGCAGTTACTCCGGGGGACTAGCGGGAGGGAGCACAGATACGCAGTATTTT. This gives the protein CASSYSGGLAGGSTDTQYF.

V is TRBV27 and J is TRBJ2-3, with TRBD2 as a possible D gene (7 bases). Trimming left V 7 bases short and J 0 bases short, with 14 bases between. This CDR3 region has 15 residues. The V gene's germline CDR1 is MNHEY and CDR2 SMNVEV (reference sequence). The CDR3 region is CASTGGFYSTDTQYF. The CDR3 DNA reads TGTGCCAGCACGGGGGGCTTCTATAGCACAGATACGCAGTATTTT.

The J gene is TRBJ2-7, the V gene TRBV20-1; a weak D match, TRBD2 (5 bases). This CDR3 comprises 13 residues. Trimming cost V 6 bases and J 5 bases, with 17 bases left between them. The germline V gene encodes CDR1 DFQATT and CDR2 SNEGSKA (reference sequence). In nucleotides, the CDR3 is TGCAGTGCCATGTGGAGGTTGGGTAACGAGCAGTACTTC. This gives the protein CSAMWRLGNEQYF.

This CDR3 is CASSYSARAYNEQFF. CDR3 in DNA: TGTGCCAGCAGTTACTCGGCTAGGGCCTACAATGAGCAGTTCTTC. This rearrangement joins TRBV6-6 to TRBJ2-1, with D unclear. The CDR3 runs 15 residues. Per the germline V gene, CDR1 is MNHNY and CDR2 is SVGAGI (reference sequence). V lost 0 bases and J 2 bases, leaving 8 bases between the germline ends.

The rearrangement joins TRBV28 to TRBJ1-2; TRBD1 is a possible D gene (6 bases). The V end lost 5 bases, the J end lost 7 bases, and 17 bases lay between the germline ends. Germline values: CDR1 MDHEN, CDR2 SYDVKM. The CDR3 runs to 14 residues. The CDR3 nucleotides are TGTGCCAGCAGTACCCGACAGGTTATCTCTGGCTACACCTTC. This sequence encodes CASSTRQVISGYTF.

This clonotype has a handful of counts. The V call is TRBV7-6, the J call TRBJ2-7; the match to TRBD2 covers 9 bases. The V gene's germline CDR1 is SGHVS and CDR2 FNYEAQ. J was trimmed by 3 bases and V by 4 bases; bases with no gene match: 16. The CDR3 spans 18 residues. This CDR3 reads CASSSQVAGGPLNYEQYF. The CDR3 DNA sequence: TGTGCCAGCAGCTCCCAAGTGGCGGGAGGGCCCCTTAACTACGAGCAGTACTTC.

Regarding this clonotype: Germline is not matched at one junction end, which may reflect a read error. This chain links TRBV5-1 with TRBJ2-7, with 8 bases identical to TRBD1. Germline CDR1 and CDR2: SGHRS and YFSETQ. This CDR3 contains 15 residues. The CDR3 sequence: CASSLEGTGPYEQYF. The CDR3 DNA follows: TGTGCCAGCAGCTTAGAGGGGACAGGTCCCTACGAGCAGTACTTC.

V and J are TRBV6-5 and TRBJ2-6; 7 bases line up with TRBD1. V lost 0 bases to trimming and J lost 2 bases; unmatched junction nucleotides: 4. The CDR3 runs 17 residues. Per germline, CDR1 MNHEY and CDR2 SVGAGI. The CDR3 reads CASSYSGQYTGANVLTF. The CDR3 bases are TGTGCCAGCAGTTACTCGGGACAGTACACTGGGGCCAACGTCCTGACTTTC.

This sequence joins TRBV14 and TRBJ1-4, with D unresolved. Germline CDR1 SGHDN, CDR2 FVKESK. The length of the CDR3 is 15 residues. The V and J ends lost 4 bases and 4 bases respectively, with 13 bases between them. The CDR3, as DNA: TGTGCCAGCAGCCTCCAGCGGGTCTATAATGAAAAACTGTTTTTT. Translating it yields CASSLQRVYNEKLFF.

The chain uses TRBV29-1 and TRBJ2-1; 8 bases agree with TRBD1. Per the germline V gene, CDR1 is SQVTM and CDR2 is ANQGSEA. Trimming removed 7 bases from V and 9 bases from J; junction bases left unmatched: 8. The CDR3 is 12 amino acids. CDR3 loop: CSARTGPGEQFF. The CDR3 DNA reads TGCAGCGCTCGGACAGGGCCTGGTGAGCAGTTCTTC.

This clonotype has a single count. This may be a read error: a much more frequent sequence differs by one nucleotide. The chain has TRBV4-2 and TRBJ1-5; D is unresolved. Germline V lookup: CDR1 LGHNA, CDR2 YNFKEQ. The CDR3 runs 15 residues. CDR3 DNA: TGTGCCAGCAGCCAAGATTTTCGAAGCAAACAGCCCCAGCATTTT. Residues: CASSQDFRSKQPQHF.

This clonotype came up a few times. The rearrangement joins TRBV14 to TRBJ1-4; D is undetermined. The CDR3 contains 12 residues. The germline V gene has CDR1 SGHDN and CDR2 FVKESK. V was pared by 1 base and J by 11 bases, with 8 bases between. DNA for the CDR3: TGTGCCAGCAGCCAAGGAGTGTATAAACTGTTTTTT. This gives the protein CASSQGVYKLFF. Full variable domain (outside the CDR3, taken from reference TRBV14 and TRBJ1-4): EAGVTQFPSHSVIEKGQTVTLRCDPISGHDNLYWYRRVMGKEIKFLLHFVKESKQDESGMPNNRFLAERTGGTYSTLKVQPAELEDSGVYFCASSQGVYKLFFGSGTQLSVL.

The chain couples TRBV3-1 to TRBJ2-5; possible D gene TRBD2, 5 bases. The germline V gene has CDR1 LGHDT and CDR2 YNNKEL (reference sequence). The germline V and J ends were trimmed by 0 bases and 7 bases, with 15 bases remaining between them. This CDR3 region has 15 residues. The CDR3 spells CASSQERRVRVTQYF. Written as DNA, the CDR3 is TGTGCCAGCAGCCAAGAGAGGCGGGTTAGGGTGACCCAGTACTTC.

The chain has TRBV27 and TRBJ2-1; 7 bases agree with TRBD2. V was pared by 8 bases and J by 7 bases, with 11 bases of the junction left unmatched. Germline assignment: CDR1 MNHEY and CDR2 SMNVEV (reference sequence). This CDR3 spans 14 amino acids. The CDR3 nucleotides read TGTGCCAGCCGGGGAACTAGCGCGACGAATGAGCAGTTCTTC. Amino acid sequence: CASRGTSATNEQFF.

This clonotype appeared a few times. This rearrangement joins TRBV20-1 to TRBJ2-5; D ambiguous. V lost 3 bases and J lost 8, with 13 bases in between. Looked up from germline, CDR1 is DFQATT and CDR2 is SNEGSKA (reference sequence). This CDR3 region has 12 residues. In nucleotides, the CDR3 is TGCAGTGCTAGGGTGGCCGCAGGCACCCAGTACTTC. Protein: CSARVAAGTQYF.

This chain connects TRBV28 to TRBJ2-1, with a possible D match to TRBD2 (7 bases). Germline lookup yields CDR1 MDHEN and CDR2 SYDVKM. The CDR3 sequence is 16 residues long. Trimming left V 6 bases short and J 7 bases short, with 22 bases between. As DNA, the CDR3 is TGTGCCAGCAGCCTAGGGGGACGAGCGGGACGGAATGAGCAGTTCTTC. Amino acid sequence: CASSLGGRAGRNEQFF.

The chain combines TRBV28 with TRBJ1-2; TRBD1 matches at 7 bases. The germline CDR1 and CDR2 sequences are MDHEN and SYDVKM. This CDR3 comprises 15 residues. V was pared by 6 bases and J by 4 bases, with 11 bases of the junction left unmatched. The CDR3: CASRTRTGISYGYTF. The DNA for the CDR3 is TGTGCCAGCAGAACCCGGACAGGAATAAGCTATGGCTACACCTTC.

This clonotype was observed once. The V and J genes are TRBV12-3 or TRBV12-4 and TRBJ2-3, with a tentative D call TRBD1 (6 bases). V shed 2 bases and J shed 15 bases, with 21 bases lying between them. This CDR3 is built from 14 residues. DNA for the CDR3: TGTGCCAGCAGTTTAAGTGGGGGCGCAGATATGCAATATTTT. This encodes CASSLSGGADMQYF.

This clonotype showed up just once. This chain connects TRBV5-4 to TRBJ2-4; 8 bases fit TRBD1. Germline V gene sequence: CDR1 SGHNT, CDR2 YYREEE (reference sequence). The CDR3 has 15 amino acids. Germline trimming cut 4 bases from V and 3 bases from J; bases unmatched to any gene: 6. The CDR3 protein is CASSAGGWGKNIQYF. The CDR3 DNA reads as TGTGCCAGCAGCGCAGGGGGCTGGGGCAAAAACATTCAGTACTTC.

The J gene is TRBJ1-5, the V gene TRBV30; unclear D gene. V dropped 3 bases and J dropped 3 bases, with 6 bases sitting between them. This CDR3 is 12 amino acids long. Germline V lookup: CDR1 GTSNPN, CDR2 SVGIG (reference sequence). The CDR3 DNA sequence: TGTGCCTGGAGACAAGACAATCAGCCCCAGCATTTT. Translation gives CAWRQDNQPQHF.